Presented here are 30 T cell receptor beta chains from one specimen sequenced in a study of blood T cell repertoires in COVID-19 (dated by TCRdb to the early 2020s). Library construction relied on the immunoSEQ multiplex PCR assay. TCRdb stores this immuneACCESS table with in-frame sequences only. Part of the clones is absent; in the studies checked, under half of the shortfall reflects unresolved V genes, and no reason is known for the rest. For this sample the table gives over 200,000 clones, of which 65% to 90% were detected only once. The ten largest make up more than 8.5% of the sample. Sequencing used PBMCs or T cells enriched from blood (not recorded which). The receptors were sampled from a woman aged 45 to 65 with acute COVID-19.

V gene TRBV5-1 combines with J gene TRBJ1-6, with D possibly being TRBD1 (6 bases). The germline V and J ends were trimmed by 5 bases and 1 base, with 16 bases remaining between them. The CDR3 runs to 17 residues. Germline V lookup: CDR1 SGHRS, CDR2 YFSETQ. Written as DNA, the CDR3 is TGCGCCAGCAGTCCCGGAGGGGGAGGGTCCTATAATTCACCCCTCCACTTT. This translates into CASSPGGGGSYNSPLHF.

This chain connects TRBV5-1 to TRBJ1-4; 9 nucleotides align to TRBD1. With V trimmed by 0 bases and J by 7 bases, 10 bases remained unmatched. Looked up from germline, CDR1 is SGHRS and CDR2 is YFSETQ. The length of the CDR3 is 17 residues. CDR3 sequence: CASSLAGAGQGGEKLFF. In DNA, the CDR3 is TGCGCCAGCAGCTTGGCCGGGGCGGGACAGGGTGGTGAAAAACTGTTTTTT. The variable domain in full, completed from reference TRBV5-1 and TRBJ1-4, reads KAGVTQTPRYLIKTRGQQVTLSCSPISGHRSVSWYQQTPGQGLQFLFEYFSETQRNKGNFPGRFSGRQFSNSRSEMNVSTLELGDSALYLCASSLAGAGQGGEKLFFGSGTQLSVL.

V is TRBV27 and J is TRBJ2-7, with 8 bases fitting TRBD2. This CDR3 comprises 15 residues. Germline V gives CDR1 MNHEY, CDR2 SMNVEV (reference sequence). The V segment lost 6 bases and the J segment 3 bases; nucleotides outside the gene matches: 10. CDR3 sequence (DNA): TGTGCCAGCAGCAAAGGGACTAGTCGGAGCTACGAGCAGTACTTC. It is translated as CASSKGTSRSYEQYF.

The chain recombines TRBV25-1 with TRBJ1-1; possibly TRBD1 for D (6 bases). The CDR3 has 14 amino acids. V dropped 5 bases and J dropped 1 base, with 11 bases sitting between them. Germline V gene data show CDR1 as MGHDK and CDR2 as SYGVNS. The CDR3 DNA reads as TGTGCCAGCAGTAGTACAGGGCCGAACACTGAAGCTTTCTTT. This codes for CASSSTGPNTEAFF.

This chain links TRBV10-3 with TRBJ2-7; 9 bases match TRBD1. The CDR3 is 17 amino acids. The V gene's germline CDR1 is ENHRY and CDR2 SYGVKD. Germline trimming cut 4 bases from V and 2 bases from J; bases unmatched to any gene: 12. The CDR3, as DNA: TGTGCCATCAGTGGGGGGGGCGAGGACAGGGGTACCTACGAGCAGTACTTC. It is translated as CAISGGGEDRGTYEQYF.

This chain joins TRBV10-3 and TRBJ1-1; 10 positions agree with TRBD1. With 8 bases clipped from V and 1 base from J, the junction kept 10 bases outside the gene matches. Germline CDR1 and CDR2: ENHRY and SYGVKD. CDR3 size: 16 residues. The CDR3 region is CAIFSGTGEGNTEAFF. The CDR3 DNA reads TGTGCCATCTTTTCCGGGACAGGGGAGGGGAACACTGAAGCTTTCTTT.

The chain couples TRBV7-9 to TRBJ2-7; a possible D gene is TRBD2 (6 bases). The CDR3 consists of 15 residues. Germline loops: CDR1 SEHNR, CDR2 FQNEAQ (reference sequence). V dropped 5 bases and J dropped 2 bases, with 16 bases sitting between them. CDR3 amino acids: CASSPATSEPYEQYF. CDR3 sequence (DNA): TGTGCCAGCAGCCCGGCGACTAGTGAACCCTACGAGCAGTACTTC.

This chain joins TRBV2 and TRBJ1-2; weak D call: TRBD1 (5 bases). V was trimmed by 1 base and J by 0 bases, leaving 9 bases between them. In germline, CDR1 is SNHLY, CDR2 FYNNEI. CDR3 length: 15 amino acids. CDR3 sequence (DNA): TGTGCCAGCAGTGAAGGGACACCAGCTAACTATGGCTACACCTTC. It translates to CASSEGTPANYGYTF.

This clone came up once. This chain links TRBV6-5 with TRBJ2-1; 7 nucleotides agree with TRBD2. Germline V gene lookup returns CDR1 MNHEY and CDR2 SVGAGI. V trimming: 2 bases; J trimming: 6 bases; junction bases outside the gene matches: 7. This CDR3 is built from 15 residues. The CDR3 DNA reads TGTGCCAGCAGTTACGCCGGCGGGAGTGGCAATGAGCAGTTCTTC. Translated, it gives CASSYAGGSGNEQFF.

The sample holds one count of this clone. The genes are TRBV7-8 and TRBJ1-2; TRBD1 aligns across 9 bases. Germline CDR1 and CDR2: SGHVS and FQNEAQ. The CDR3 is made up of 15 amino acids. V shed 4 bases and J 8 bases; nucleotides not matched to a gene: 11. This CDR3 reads CASSSHRGPSEGYTF. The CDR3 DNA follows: TGTGCCAGCAGCTCCCACAGGGGGCCATCCGAAGGCTACACCTTC.

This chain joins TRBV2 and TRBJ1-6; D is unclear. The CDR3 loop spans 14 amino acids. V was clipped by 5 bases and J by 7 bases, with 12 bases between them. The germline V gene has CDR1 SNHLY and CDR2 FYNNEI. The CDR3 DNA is TGTGCCAGCAGTTTACAGATATCGAATTCACCCCTCCACTTT. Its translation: CASSLQISNSPLHF. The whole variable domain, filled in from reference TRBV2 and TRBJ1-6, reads EPEVTQTPSHQVTQMGQEVILRCVPISNHLYFYWYRQILGQKVEFLVSFYNNEISEKSEIFDDQFSVERPDGSNFTLKIRSTKLEDSAMYFCASSLQISNSPLHFGNGTRLTVT.

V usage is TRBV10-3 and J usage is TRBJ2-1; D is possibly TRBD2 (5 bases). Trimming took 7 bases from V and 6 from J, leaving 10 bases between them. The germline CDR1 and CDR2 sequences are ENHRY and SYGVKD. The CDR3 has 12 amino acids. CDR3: CAITGGVNEQFF. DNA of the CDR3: TGTGCCATCACCGGAGGAGTCAATGAGCAGTTCTTC.

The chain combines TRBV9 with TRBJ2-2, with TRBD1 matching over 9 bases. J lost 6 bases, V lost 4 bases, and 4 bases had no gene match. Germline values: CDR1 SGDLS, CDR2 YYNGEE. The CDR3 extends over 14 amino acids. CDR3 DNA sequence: TGTGCCAGCAGCTTACGACAGGGGGCCGGGGAGCTGTTTTTT. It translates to CASSLRQGAGELFF.

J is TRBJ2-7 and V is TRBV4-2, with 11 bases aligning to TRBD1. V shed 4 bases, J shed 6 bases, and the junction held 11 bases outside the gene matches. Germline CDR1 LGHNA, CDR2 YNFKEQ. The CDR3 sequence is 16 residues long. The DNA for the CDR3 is TGTGCCAGCAGCCTAACAACCGGGACAGGGGGTGTCGAGCAGTACTTC. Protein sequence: CASSLTTGTGGVEQYF.

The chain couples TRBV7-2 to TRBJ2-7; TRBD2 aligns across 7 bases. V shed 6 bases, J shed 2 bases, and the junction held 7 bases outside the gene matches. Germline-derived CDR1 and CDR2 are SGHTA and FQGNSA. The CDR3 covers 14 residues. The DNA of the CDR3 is TGTGCCAGCAGAGCCGGGACTAACGCCTACGAGCAGTACTTC. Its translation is CASRAGTNAYEQYF.

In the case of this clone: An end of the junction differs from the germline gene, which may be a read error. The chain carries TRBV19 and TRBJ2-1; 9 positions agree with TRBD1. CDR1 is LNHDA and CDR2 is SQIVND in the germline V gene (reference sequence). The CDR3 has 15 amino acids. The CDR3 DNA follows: TGTGCCAGTAGGCCGGGACAGGGCCGTTACAGTGAGCAGTTCTTC. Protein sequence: CASRPGQGRYSEQFF.

CDR3 loop: CASALPTLRGNEQFF. Here the CDR3 DNA reads TGTGCCAGCGCCCTCCCGACCCTGAGAGGCAATGAGCAGTTCTTC. The chain has TRBV28 and TRBJ2-1; D is uncertain. This CDR3 has 15 amino acids. Per the germline V gene, CDR1 is MDHEN and CDR2 is SYDVKM. Trimming pared 8 bases from V and 6 bases from J, leaving 20 bases between. The complete variable domain, with remaining parts taken from reference TRBV28 and TRBJ2-1, reads DVKVTQSSRYLVKRTGEKVFLECVQDMDHENMFWYRQDPGLGLRLIYFSYDVKMKEKGDIPEGYSVSREKKERFSLILESASTNQTSMYLCASALPTLRGNEQFFGPGTRLTVL.

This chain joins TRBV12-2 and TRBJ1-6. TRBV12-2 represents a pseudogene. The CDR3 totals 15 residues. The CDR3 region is CASRYRDSYNSPLHF. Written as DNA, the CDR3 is TGTGCAAGTCGCTATCGGGACTCTTATAATTCACCCCTCCACTTT.

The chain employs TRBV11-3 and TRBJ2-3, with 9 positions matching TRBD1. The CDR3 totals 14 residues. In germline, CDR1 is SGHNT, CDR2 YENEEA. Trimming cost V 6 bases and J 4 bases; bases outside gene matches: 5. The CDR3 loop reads CASRSGQGPDTQYF. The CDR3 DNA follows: TGTGCCAGCAGATCGGGACAGGGCCCAGATACGCAGTATTTT.

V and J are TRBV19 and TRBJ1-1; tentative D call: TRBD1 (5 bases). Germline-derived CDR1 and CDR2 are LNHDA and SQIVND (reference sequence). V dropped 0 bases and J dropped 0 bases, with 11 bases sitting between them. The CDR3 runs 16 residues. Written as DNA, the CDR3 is TGTGCCAGTAGTATAGATGGATGGGGCGTGAACACTGAAGCTTTCTTT. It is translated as CASSIDGWGVNTEAFF.

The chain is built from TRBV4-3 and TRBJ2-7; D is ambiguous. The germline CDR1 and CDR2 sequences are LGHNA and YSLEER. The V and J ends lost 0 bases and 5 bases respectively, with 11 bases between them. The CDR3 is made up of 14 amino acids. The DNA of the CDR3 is TGCGCCAGCAGCCAAGATGTGTCGGTCCACGAGCAGTACTTC. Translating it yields CASSQDVSVHEQYF.

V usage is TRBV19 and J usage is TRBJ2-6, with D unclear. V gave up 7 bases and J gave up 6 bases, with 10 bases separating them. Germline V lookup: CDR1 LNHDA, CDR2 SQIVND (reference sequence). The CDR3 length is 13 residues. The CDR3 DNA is TGTGCCAGTAACCCTACCGCGGCCAACGTCCTGACTTTC. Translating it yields CASNPTAANVLTF.

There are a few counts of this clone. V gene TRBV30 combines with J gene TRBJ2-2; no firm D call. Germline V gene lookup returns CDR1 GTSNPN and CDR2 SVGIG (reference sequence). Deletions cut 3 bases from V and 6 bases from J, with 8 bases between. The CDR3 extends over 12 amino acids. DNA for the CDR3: TGTGCCTGGAGCCTAATACCCGGGGAGCTGTTTTTT. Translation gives CAWSLIPGELFF.

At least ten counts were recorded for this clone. The CDR3 here is CASTRTEGNQPQHF. The CDR3 DNA follows: TGTGCCAGCACCAGGACGGAGGGCAATCAGCCCCAGCATTTT. The J gene is TRBJ1-5, the V gene TRBV2; D gene unclear. Between the trimmed V and J ends, which lost 7 bases and 2 bases, there was a span of 12 bases. Germline loops: CDR1 SNHLY, CDR2 FYNNEI. This CDR3 region has 14 residues.

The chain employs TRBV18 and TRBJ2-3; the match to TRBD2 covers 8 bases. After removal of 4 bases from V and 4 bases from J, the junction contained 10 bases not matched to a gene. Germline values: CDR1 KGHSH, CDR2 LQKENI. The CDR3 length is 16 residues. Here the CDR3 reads CASSLATGGGPDTQYF. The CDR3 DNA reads TGTGCCAGCTCACTGGCGACGGGGGGGGGCCCAGATACGCAGTATTTT.

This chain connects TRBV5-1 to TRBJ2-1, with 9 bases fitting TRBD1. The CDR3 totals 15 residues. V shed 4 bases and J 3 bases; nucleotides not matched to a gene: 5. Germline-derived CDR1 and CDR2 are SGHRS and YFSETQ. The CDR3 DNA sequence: TGCGCCAGCAGCCCGGGGGACAGGGACTACAATGAGCAGTTCTTC. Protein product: CASSPGDRDYNEQFF. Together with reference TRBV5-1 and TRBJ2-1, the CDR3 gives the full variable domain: KAGVTQTPRYLIKTRGQQVTLSCSPISGHRSVSWYQQTPGQGLQFLFEYFSETQRNKGNFPGRFSGRQFSNSRSEMNVSTLELGDSALYLCASSPGDRDYNEQFFGPGTRLTVL.

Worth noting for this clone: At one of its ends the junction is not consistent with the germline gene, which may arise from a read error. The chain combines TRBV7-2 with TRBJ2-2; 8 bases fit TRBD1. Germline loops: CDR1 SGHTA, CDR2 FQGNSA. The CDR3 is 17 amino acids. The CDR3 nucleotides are TGTGCCAGCAGCTCTTGGACAGGGTGGGCGAAGACCGGGGAGCTGTTTTTT. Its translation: CASSSWTGWAKTGELFF.

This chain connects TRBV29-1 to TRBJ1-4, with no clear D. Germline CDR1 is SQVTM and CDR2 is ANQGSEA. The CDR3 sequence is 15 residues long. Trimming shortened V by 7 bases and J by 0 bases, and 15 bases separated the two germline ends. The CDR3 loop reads CSGLHRTATNEKLFF. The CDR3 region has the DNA TGCAGCGGTCTCCACAGAACCGCAACTAATGAAAAACTGTTTTTT.

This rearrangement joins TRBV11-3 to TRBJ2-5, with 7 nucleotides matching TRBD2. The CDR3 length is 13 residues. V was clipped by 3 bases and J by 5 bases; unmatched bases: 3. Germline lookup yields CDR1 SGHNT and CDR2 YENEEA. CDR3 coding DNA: TGTGCCAGCAGCTTGGTCGGGGGGGAGACCCAGTACTTC. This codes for CASSLVGGETQYF.

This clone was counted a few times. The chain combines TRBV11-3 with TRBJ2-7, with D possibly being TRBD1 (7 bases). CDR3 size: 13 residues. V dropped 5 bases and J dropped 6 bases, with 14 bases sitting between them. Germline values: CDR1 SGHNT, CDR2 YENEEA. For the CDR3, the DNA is TGTGCCAGCAGCCCCAGACAGGGACTCGAGCAGTACTTC. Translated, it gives CASSPRQGLEQYF.